The TCR beta chain described here comes from a study of blood T cell repertoires in COVID-19. Study background: PBMCs, B-cell-depleted T cells, or T cells were the source of the cDNA or gDNA that made up the material.

Cohorts were determined from participant-reported clinical history. V shed 4 bases and J shed 6 bases, with 13 bases lying between them. This CDR3 has 13 residues. Germline V lookup: CDR1 SGDLS, CDR2 YYNGEE. Profiling relied on immunoSEQ multiplex PCR, and the TCRdb table lists in-frame clones only, not all of them. The sample lists fewer than 350,000 clones, around 90% occurring once. Sequencing was carried out using PBMCs or T cells enriched from blood (not recorded which). The receptor was isolated from a woman aged 35 to 49 with acute COVID-19. The J gene is TRBJ1-1, the V gene TRBV9, with D unresolved. CDR3 DNA sequence: TGTGCCAGCAGCTCACTTTCATCGGCTGAAGCTTTCTTT. It specifies CASSSLSSAEAFF.